Given below is one TCR beta chain in context. Its antigen is not known. PCR primers comprised 60 Vbeta and 13 Jbeta primers. This table comes from immunoSEQ multiplex PCR, and its TCRdb copy is limited to in-frame clones, with some not included. Of 150,000 or so clones listed, about 75% are singletons. This sample stems from a study of cytomegalovirus exposure and HLA in healthy donors. General study points: For TCR beta chains, V- and J-gene trimming was later linked to a missense DCLRE1C variant. There were some public TCRs occurring in many donors, but most TCR sequences were rare.

The CDR3 contains 14 residues. The ends were cut back, 2 bases at V and 0 bases at J, with 8 bases in the middle. The germline CDR1 and CDR2 sequences are GTSNPN and SVGIG (reference sequence). This chain joins TRBV30 and TRBJ1-5; D gene unclear. Sequenced: PBMCs. The sequence derives from a man between 35 and 55 years old in good health and CMV-seropositive. The CDR3 protein is CAWSPGSSNQPQHF. The CDR3 coding sequence is TGTGCCTGGAGTCCAGGCTCTAGCAATCAGCCCCAGCATTTT.